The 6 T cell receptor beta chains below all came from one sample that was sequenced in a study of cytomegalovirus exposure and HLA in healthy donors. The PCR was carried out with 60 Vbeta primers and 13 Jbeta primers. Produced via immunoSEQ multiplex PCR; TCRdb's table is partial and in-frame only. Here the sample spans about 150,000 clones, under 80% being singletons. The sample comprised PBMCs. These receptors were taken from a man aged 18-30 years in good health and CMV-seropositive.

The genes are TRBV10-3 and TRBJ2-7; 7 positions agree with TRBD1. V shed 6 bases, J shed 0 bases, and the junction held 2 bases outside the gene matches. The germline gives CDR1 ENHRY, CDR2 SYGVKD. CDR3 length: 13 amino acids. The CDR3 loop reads CAIRGTASYEQYF. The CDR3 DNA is TGTGCCATCAGGGGGACAGCCTCCTACGAGCAGTACTTC.

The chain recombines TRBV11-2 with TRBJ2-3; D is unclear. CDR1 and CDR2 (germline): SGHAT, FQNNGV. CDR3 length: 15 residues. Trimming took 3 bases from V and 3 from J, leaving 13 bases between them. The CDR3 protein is CASSFSSYRTDTQYF. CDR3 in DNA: TGTGCCAGCAGCTTTAGTAGTTATCGGACAGATACGCAGTATTTT. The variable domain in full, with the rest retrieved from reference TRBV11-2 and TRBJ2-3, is EAGVAQSPRYKIIEKRQSVAFWCNPISGHATLYWYQQILGQGPKLLIQFQNNGVVDDSQLPKDRFSAERLKGVDSTLKIQPAKLEDSAVYLCASSFSSYRTDTQYFGPGTRLTVL.

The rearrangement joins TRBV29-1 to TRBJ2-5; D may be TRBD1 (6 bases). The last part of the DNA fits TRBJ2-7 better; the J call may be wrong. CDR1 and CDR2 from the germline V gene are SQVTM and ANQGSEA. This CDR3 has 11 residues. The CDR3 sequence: CSVGTSYEQYF. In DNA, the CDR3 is TGCAGCGTCGGGACATCCTACGAGCAGTACTTC.

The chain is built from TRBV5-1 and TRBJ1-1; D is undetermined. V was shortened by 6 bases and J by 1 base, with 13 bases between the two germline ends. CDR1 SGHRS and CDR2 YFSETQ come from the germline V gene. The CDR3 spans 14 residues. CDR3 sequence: CASTPDGRNTEAFF. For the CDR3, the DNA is TGCGCCAGCACCCCGGATGGGAGGAACACTGAAGCTTTCTTT. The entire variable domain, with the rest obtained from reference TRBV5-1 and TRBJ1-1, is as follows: KAGVTQTPRYLIKTRGQQVTLSCSPISGHRSVSWYQQTPGQGLQFLFEYFSETQRNKGNFPGRFSGRQFSNSRSEMNVSTLELGDSALYLCASTPDGRNTEAFFGQGTRLTVV.

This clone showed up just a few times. CDR3: CASSMGLLDYGYTF. CDR3 coding DNA: TGCGCCAGCAGTATGGGACTTCTCGACTATGGCTACACCTTC. The rearrangement joins TRBV5-1 to TRBJ1-2; D may be TRBD1 (5 bases). Germline values: CDR1 SGHRS, CDR2 YFSETQ. V was shortened by 5 bases and J by 3 bases, with 14 bases between the two germline ends. The CDR3 sequence is 14 residues long.

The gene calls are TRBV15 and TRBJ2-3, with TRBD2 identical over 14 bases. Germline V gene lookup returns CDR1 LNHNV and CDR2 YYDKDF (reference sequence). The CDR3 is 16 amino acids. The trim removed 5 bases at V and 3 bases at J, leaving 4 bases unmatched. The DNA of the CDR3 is TGTGCCACCAGCCTTCGGACTAGCGGGAGGACAGATACGCAGTATTTT. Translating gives CATSLRTSGRTDTQYF.